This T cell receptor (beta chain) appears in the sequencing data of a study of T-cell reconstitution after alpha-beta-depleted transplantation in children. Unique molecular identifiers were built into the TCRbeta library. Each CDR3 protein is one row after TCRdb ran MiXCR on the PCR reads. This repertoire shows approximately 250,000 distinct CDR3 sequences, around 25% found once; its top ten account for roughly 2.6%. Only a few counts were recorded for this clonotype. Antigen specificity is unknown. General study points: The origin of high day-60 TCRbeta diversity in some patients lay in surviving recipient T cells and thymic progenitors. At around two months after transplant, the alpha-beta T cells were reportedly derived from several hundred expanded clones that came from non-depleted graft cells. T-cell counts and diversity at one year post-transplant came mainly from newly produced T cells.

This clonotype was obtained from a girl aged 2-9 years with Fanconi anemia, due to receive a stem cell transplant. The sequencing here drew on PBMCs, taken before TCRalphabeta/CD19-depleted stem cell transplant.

The CDR3 spells CASSLDPGHLTEAFF. The CDR3 coding sequence is TGTGCCAGCAGCTTAGACCCGGGACACCTCACTGAAGCTTTCTTT. This rearrangement joins TRBV7-2 to TRBJ1-1; D may be TRBD1 (6 bases). Germline loops: CDR1 SGHTA, CDR2 FQGNSA. With 1 base removed from V and 4 bases from J, the gap between germline ends came to 13 bases. There are 15 residues in the CDR3. The full variable domain, its missing parts supplied by reference TRBV7-2 and TRBJ1-1, is GAGVSQSPSNKVTEKGKDVELRCDPISGHTALYWYRQSLGQGLEFLIYFQGNSAPDKSGLPSDRFSAERTGGSVSTLTIQRTQQEDSAVYLCASSLDPGHLTEAFFGQGTRLTVV.